This T cell receptor (beta chain) appears in the sequencing data of a study of graft-versus-host responses after intestinal transplantation. Notes on the study in general: Association was observed between peak circulating GvH clone levels and early post-transplant HvG declines.

CDR3 length: 13 residues. With V trimmed by 5 bases and J by 6 bases, 2 bases remained unmatched. Germline V gene sequence: CDR1 LNHDA, CDR2 SQIVND (reference sequence). Repertoires were generated with immunoSEQ multiplex PCR, while TCRdb's copy carries only in-frame clones and drops some. The sample records around 110,000 clones, around 94% being singletons. Comments on this clone: Its antigen is undetermined.

V and J are TRBV19 and TRBJ1-5; 9 nucleotides align to TRBD1. This receptor was obtained from a human donor who was the organ donor for an intestinal transplant. Sample: unstimulated CD4+ T cells sorted from spleen or lymph node cells, taken before transplant. The CDR3 bases are TGTGCCAGTAGTGGACAGGGGCGTCAGCCCCAGCATTTT. This translates into CASSGQGRQPQHF.